This T cell receptor (beta chain) was captured in a study of T-cell memory formation after mild COVID-19 (dated by TCRdb to the early 2020s). As for the study more broadly: Most TCR sequence clusters were specific to one of the two donors. Longitudinal TCRalpha and TCRbeta repertoire sequencing tracked T-cell clones expanding and contracting after mild COVID-19 in a couple of donors. The cohort was made up of two young adult volunteers, one female and one male, who were previously healthy.

General study outcomes and caveats: Some responding clones were found in pre-infection memory, which suggests that pre-existing cross-reactive memory T cells took part in the SARS-CoV-2 response. Contracting CD4+ clones appeared mostly in the CM and EM memory subsets, whereas CD8+ clones were enriched in EMRA. Only a couple of mild cases were covered by the study, and larger cohorts that include severe cases with pre-infection samples were considered necessary. SARS-CoV-2 specificity was not confirmed for the second-wave clones peaking on day 37. Clones contracting from day 15 to 85 had balanced CD4/CD8 phenotypes, while a second wave expanding from day 15 to 37 was biased towards CD4+.

The CDR3, cysteine through phenylalanine, is 14 amino acids long. The CDR3 DNA has 42 bases and is translated from base 1. The junction carries 8 bases between V and J, which are trimmed by 1 base and 4 bases respectively. The run used an Illumina NovaSeq 6000. Using 5'RACE with constant-segment primers, TCRalpha and TCRbeta cDNA libraries were constructed, with sample barcodes and unique molecular identifiers added in the process. Trizol reagent was used to extract RNA from every sample. Amplification of the libraries took two PCR steps, and the second step added a second sample barcode plus Illumina TruSeq adapters. The libraries were sequenced on an Illumina NovaSeq using 2 x 150 bp paired-end reads. Under the source paper's analysis protocol: Reads were demultiplexed and collapsed into UMI-guided consensus sequences with migec v1.2.7. Using mixcr v2.1.11, UMI consensuses were aligned to TRA and TRB V and J templates and then assembled into clonotypes. A clonotype was counted as expanded or contracted only if both edgeR and NoisET called the change significant, with noise models trained on biological replicates. edgeR calls used a false discovery rate-adjusted p below 0.01 and a log2 fold-change threshold of 1. PCA with hierarchical clustering of max-normalized trajectories of the 1000 most abundant clonotypes was used as exploratory dynamics analysis. Separately sequenced CD4+ and CD8+ repertoires were used to assign the CD4 or CD8 phenotype of responding clones. Using fastp at Q25 and MiXCR, TCRdb reprocessed the public reads and kept productive beta chains. Each record represents a unique CDR3 protein, reported with the most common genes and DNA among its rows. V and J calls and clone size were set by TCRdb, not the authors. This sample is represented by about 210,000 distinct CDR3 sequences; 27% of them were singletons. The ten largest clones add up to about an eighth of the sample.

PBMCs were isolated by Ficoll-Paque density gradient centrifugation. In this sample, this clonotype turned up many times. Its target antigen remains unknown. No base quality information exists; no much larger clone differs at one position. The receptor was isolated from an adult woman who had mild COVID-19 (a few samples of this study predate the infection). The sample titles of this study are shuffled in the database, so cell type and time point are left out; the donor was told from shared clones. Recombination joined TRBV12-3 or TRBV12-4 with TRBJ2-1; matching of 5 bases hints at TRBD1 as the D gene. The sample comprised PBMCs or a T cell subset sorted from them (not recorded which). The CDR3 here reads CASSLGRAYNEQFF. Read as DNA, the sequence is TGTGCCAGCAGTTTAGGCAGGGCATACAATGAGCAGTTCTTC.